The T cell receptor beta chain described here comes from a study of T cells after yellow fever vaccination. 5'RACE template switching produced TCR cDNA carrying a universal primer site and UMIs. TCRdb recomputed calls from the 5' RACE reads with MiXCR, one row per CDR3 protein. Altogether some 500,000 distinct CDR3 sequences are present, approximately 13% being singletons, with the ten largest covering about 14%. V lost 3 bases, J lost 5 bases, and 4 bases stayed unmatched. The CDR3 loop spans 15 amino acids. The V gene's germline CDR1 is SGHTA and CDR2 FQGNSA. The receptor was derived from a man between 25 and 39 years old who received the YFV17D yellow fever vaccine. The sample was PBMCs, taken on the day of the yellow fever booster vaccination. The chain carries TRBV7-2 and TRBJ2-2, with 9 bases matching TRBD2. This CDR3 reads CASSFTSGQTGELFF. CDR3 DNA sequence: TGTGCCAGCAGCTTCACTAGCGGGCAGACCGGGGAGCTGTTTTTT.